This TCR beta chain derives from a study of regulatory T cells in long-lasting Graves disease. Regarding the study as a whole: Study was limited to peripheral blood, excluding thyroid tissue. Possibly, accuracy suffered from the small sample size. Among samples with persistent disease, TRBV28, TRBJ1-2 and TRBJ2-5 were favored. Compared with new cases, persistent Graves' patients showed reduced TCR diversity.

For TCR beta, libraries came from iRepertoire HTBI primers and Arm-PCR of CDR3 regions. From the multiplex PCR reads, TCRdb called clonotypes with MiXCR, one entry per CDR3 protein. The profile covers over 350,000 distinct CDR3 sequences, with roughly 20% appearing a single time and about a fifth taken by the ten largest. This clonotype has a count of ten or more. Its antigen is not known. Germline values: CDR1 SGHTA, CDR2 FQGNSA. The CDR3 sequence is 15 residues long. Trimming cost V 2 bases and J 0 bases, with 10 bases left between them. Indicated time point: persistent/refractory GD, antithyroid drugs over 5 years with positive TRAb. From RNA extracted from PBMCs, the TCR library was made.

The receptor's source is a female donor with Graves disease. The V and J genes are TRBV7-2 and TRBJ1-1; D not certain. Sequenced material: peripheral blood mononuclear cells (PBMCs), taken when the disease was refractory, from a patient treated with antithyroid drugs. The CDR3 DNA follows: TGTGCCAGCAGCTTATCAGGCCAAGTGAACACTGAAGCTTTCTTT. It specifies CASSLSGQVNTEAFF.